This T cell receptor (beta chain) stems from a study of T cell responses to AZD1222 COVID-19 vaccine. V lost 2 bases to trimming and J lost 6 bases, with 13 bases between them. The CDR3 has 15 amino acids. CDR1 MNHEY and CDR2 SMNVEV come from the germline V gene (reference sequence). Profiling relied on immunoSEQ multiplex PCR, and the TCRdb table lists in-frame clones only, not all of them. The data hold around 190,000 clones, with 94% observed a single time. The material sequenced was peripheral blood, taken 28 days after the second AZD1222 dose. The receptor was derived from an adult who received the AZD1222 COVID-19 vaccine. This sequence joins TRBV27 and TRBJ1-4; no clear D gene. The CDR3 coding sequence is TGTGCCAGCAGTTTAGGACCCTCCTCCGATGAAAAACTGTTTTTT. It encodes CASSLGPSSDEKLFF.